This record covers a single T cell receptor (beta chain). The antigen is unknown. The record originates from a study of PD-L1 blockade in urothelial cancer. Study-level background: Previous chemotherapy exposure amounted to 0 to 3 regimens for patients. It was at 3 weeks (second dose) and 6 weeks after treatment start that blood was analyzed. Study-wide results and limits: Tumor-associated clones in blood expanded more at 3 weeks in durable-benefit patients.

The sample's time point: peripheral blood 6 weeks after treatment start. Synthetic spike-ins, TCR analog templates, were added into each PCR. Repertoires were generated with immunoSEQ multiplex PCR, while TCRdb's copy carries only in-frame clones and drops some. The sample has about 43,000 clones, around four fifths seen once. The sequencing used PBMCs, collected around atezolizumab (anti-PD-L1) treatment. The TCR comes from a man in his fifties or sixties with urothelial cancer.

Here the CDR3 DNA reads TGTGCCAGCAGTCTCGATGGGGCAGGGGAGAGAACTAATGAAAAACTGTTTTTT. As protein: CASSLDGAGERTNEKLFF. This sequence joins TRBV28 and TRBJ1-4, with a possible D match to TRBD1 (6 bases). The CDR3 runs to 18 residues. CDR1 and CDR2 from the germline V gene are MDHEN and SYDVKM. The V end lost 5 bases, the J end lost 1 base, and 20 bases lay between the germline ends.